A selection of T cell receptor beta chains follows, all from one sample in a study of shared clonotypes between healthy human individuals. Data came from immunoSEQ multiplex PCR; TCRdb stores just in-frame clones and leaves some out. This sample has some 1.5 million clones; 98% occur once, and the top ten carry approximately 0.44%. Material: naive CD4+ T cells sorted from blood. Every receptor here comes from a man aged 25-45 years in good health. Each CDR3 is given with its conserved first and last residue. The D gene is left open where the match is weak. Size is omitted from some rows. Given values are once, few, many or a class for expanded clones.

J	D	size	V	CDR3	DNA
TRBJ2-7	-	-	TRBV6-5	CASSYSVTGYEQYF	TGTGCCAGCAGTTACTCGGTAACAGGCTACGAGCAGTACTTC
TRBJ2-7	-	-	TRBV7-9	CASSPPRWRDLYEQYF	TGTGCCAGCAGCCCTCCGCGTTGGAGGGACCTCTACGAGCAGTACTTC
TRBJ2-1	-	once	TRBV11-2	CASSLRRSYNEQFF	TGTGCCAGCAGCTTACGGCGGAGCTACAATGAGCAGTTCTTC
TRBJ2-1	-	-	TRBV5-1	CASRLDYSSYNEQFF	TGCGCCAGCAGATTGGACTACTCCTCCTACAATGAGCAGTTCTTC
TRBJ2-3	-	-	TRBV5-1	CASSTAGFPDTQYF	TGCGCCAGCAGCACAGCAGGGTTCCCAGATACGCAGTATTTT
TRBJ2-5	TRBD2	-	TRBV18	CASSPPTSGQQETQYF	TGTGCCAGCTCACCACCGACTAGCGGACAACAAGAGACCCAGTACTTC
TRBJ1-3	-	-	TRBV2	CASRGGNSGNTIYF	TGTGCCAGCAGGGGTGGGAACTCTGGAAACACCATATATTTT
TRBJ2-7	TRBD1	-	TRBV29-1	CSVVGQGELGDEQYF	TGCAGCGTCGTGGGACAGGGAGAACTTGGAGACGAGCAGTACTTC
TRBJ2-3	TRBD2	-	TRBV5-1	CASSLAGGGTDTQYF	TGCGCCAGCAGCCTAGCGGGAGGAGGCACAGATACGCAGTATTTT
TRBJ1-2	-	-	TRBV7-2	CASSFVQGDGYTF	TGTGCCAGCAGCTTTGTACAGGGCGATGGCTACACCTTC
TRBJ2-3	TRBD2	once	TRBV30	CAWSGLAGAPDTQYF	TGTGCCTGGAGCGGACTAGCGGGAGCCCCAGATACGCAGTATTTT
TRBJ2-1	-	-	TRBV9	CASSERGNEQFF	TGTGCCAGCAGCGAAAGAGGAAATGAGCAGTTCTTC
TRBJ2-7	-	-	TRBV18	CASSAITYEQYF	TGTGCCAGCTCAGCCATAACCTACGAGCAGTACTTC
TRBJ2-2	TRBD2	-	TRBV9	CASSVGGRGTGELFF	TGTGCCAGCAGCGTAGGCGGGAGAGGGACCGGGGAGCTGTTTTTT
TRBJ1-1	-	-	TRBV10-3	CAISERGGTEAFF	TGTGCCATCAGTGAGCGAGGGGGGACTGAAGCTTTCTTT
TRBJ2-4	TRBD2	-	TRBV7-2	CASRPSGSGNIQYF	TGTGCCAGCAGACCTAGCGGGAGCGGGAACATTCAGTACTTC
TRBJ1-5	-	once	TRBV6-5	CASSSSGWGQPQHF	TGTGCCAGCAGTTCCTCGGGGTGGGGGCAGCCCCAGCATTTT
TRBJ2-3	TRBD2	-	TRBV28	CALSGSPDTQYF	TGTGCCCTTAGCGGGAGTCCAGATACGCAGTATTTT
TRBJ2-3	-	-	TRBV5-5	CASSFRGAPDTQYF	TGTGCCAGCAGCTTCAGAGGAGCCCCAGATACGCAGTATTTT
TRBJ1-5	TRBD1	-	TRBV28	CASRDRGPLLDQPQHF	TGTGCCAGCAGGGACAGGGGCCCTTTATTGGATCAGCCCCAGCATTTT
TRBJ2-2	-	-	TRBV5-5	CASSLVGRRTPSTGELFF	TGTGCCAGCAGCTTGGTTGGGCGGCGGACCCCGAGCACCGGGGAGCTGTTTTTT
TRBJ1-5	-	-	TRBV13	CASTPDRASNQPQHF	TGTGCCAGCACTCCCGACCGCGCAAGCAATCAGCCCCAGCATTTT
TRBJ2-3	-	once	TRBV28	CASSLSGVPTDTQYF	TGTGCCAGCAGTTTATCGGGGGTTCCCACAGATACGCAGTATTTT
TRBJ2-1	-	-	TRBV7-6	CASSSPLTDPRDEQFF	TGTGCCAGCAGCTCCCCTCTAACGGACCCGCGGGATGAGCAGTTCTTC
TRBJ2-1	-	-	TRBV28	CATSIGPVYNEQFF	TGTGCCACCTCGATAGGGCCGGTCTACAATGAGCAGTTCTTC
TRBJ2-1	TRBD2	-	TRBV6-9	CASRAEASGLNGQFF	TGTGCCAGCAGAGCTGAGGCTAGCGGATTAAATGGACAGTTCTTC
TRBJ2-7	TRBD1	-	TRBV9	CASSQSGQGATYEQYF	TGTGCCAGCAGCCAAAGCGGACAGGGGGCGACCTACGAGCAGTACTTC
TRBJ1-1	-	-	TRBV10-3	CAIRAQDMNTEAFF	TGTGCCATCAGGGCACAGGACATGAACACTGAAGCTTTCTTT
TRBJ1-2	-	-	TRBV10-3	CAISESTGLGYTF	TGTGCCATCAGTGAGTCGACAGGTCTTGGCTACACCTTC
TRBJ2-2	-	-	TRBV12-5	CASGLGTGSVPGELFF	TGTGCTAGTGGTTTGGGTACAGGGAGTGTTCCCGGGGAGCTGTTTTTT